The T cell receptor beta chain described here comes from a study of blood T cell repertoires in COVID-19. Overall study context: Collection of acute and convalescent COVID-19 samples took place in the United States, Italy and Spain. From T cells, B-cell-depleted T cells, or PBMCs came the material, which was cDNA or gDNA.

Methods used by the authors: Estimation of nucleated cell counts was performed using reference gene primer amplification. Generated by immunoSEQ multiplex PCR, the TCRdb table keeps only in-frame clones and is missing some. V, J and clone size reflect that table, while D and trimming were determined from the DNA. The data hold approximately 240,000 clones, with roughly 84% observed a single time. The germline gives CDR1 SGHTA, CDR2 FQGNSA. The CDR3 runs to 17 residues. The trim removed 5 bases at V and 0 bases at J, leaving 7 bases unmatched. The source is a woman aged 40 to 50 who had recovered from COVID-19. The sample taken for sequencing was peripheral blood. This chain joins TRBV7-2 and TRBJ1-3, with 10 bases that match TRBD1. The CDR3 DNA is TGTGCCAGCAGCATAAAGGGACAGGGGAGCTCTGGAAACACCATATATTTT. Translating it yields CASSIKGQGSSGNTIYF. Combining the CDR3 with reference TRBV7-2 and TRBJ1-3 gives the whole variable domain GAGVSQSPSNKVTEKGKDVELRCDPISGHTALYWYRQSLGQGLEFLIYFQGNSAPDKSGLPSDRFSAERTGGSVSTLTIQRTQQEDSAVYLCASSIKGQGSSGNTIYFGEGSWLTVV.